Presented here are 28 T cell receptor beta chains from one specimen sequenced in a study of T-cell memory formation after mild COVID-19. TCRdb used MiXCR to reprocess the 5' RACE reads, holding one entry per CDR3 protein. The sample consists of about 210,000 distinct CDR3 sequences, roughly 10% of them appearing once. The material sequenced was PBMCs or a T cell subset sorted from them (not recorded which). All receptors derive from a man between 18 and 29 years old who had mild COVID-19 (a few samples of this study predate the infection). Cell type and time point are not known.

The chain employs TRBV5-1 and TRBJ2-2; D gene uncertain. Germline V gives CDR1 SGHRS, CDR2 YFSETQ. V lost 0 bases and J 0 bases, leaving 6 bases between the germline ends. This CDR3 has 15 amino acids. CDR3 in DNA: TGCGCCAGCAGCTTGGACAGCGCGAACACCGGGGAGCTGTTTTTT. Translated, it gives CASSLDSANTGELFF. Based on the CDR3 plus reference TRBV5-1 and TRBJ2-2, the full variable domain is KAGVTQTPRYLIKTRGQQVTLSCSPISGHRSVSWYQQTPGQGLQFLFEYFSETQRNKGNFPGRFSGRQFSNSRSEMNVSTLELGDSALYLCASSLDSANTGELFFGEGSRLTVL.

The sample holds a few counts of this clonotype. The chain is built from TRBV5-1 and TRBJ2-2; the D is unclear. Trimming took off 3 bases at V and 2 bases at J, with 2 bases between the two ends. The CDR3 is 12 amino acids. Per germline, CDR1 SGHRS and CDR2 YFSETQ. The chain's CDR3 is CASSYNTGELFF. The CDR3 DNA reads as TGCGCCAGCAGCTACAACACCGGGGAGCTGTTTTTT.

This chain connects TRBV5-1 to TRBJ1-4, with D possibly TRBD1 on 5 matching bases. Germline V gene lookup returns CDR1 SGHRS and CDR2 YFSETQ. Trimming took off 8 bases at V and 3 bases at J, with 20 bases between the two ends. The CDR3 loop spans 16 amino acids. The CDR3, as DNA: TGCGCCAGAAGCACCCAGGGACCCGCACCTAATGAAAAACTGTTTTTT. As protein: CARSTQGPAPNEKLFF.

The chain joins TRBV5-1 to TRBJ1-1, with TRBD1 matching 10 bases. The CDR3 covers 15 residues. V lost 9 bases, J lost 1 base, and 9 bases stayed unmatched. The germline V gene encodes CDR1 SGHRS and CDR2 YFSETQ. This CDR3 reads CATQPRQGANTEAFF. CDR3 sequence (DNA): TGCGCCACCCAACCTCGACAGGGGGCGAACACTGAAGCTTTCTTT.

This clonotype was detected only a few times. The rearrangement uses TRBV29-1 and TRBJ1-2, with no clear D. Looked up from germline, CDR1 is SQVTM and CDR2 is ANQGSEA. V lost 7 bases and J lost 5, with 11 bases in between. The CDR3 loop spans 11 amino acids. This CDR3 is CSAPEHYGYTF. The CDR3, as DNA: TGCAGCGCTCCGGAACATTATGGCTACACCTTC.

This clonotype was counted ten times or more. The V call is TRBV5-6, the J call TRBJ2-3, with D perhaps TRBD1 or TRBD2 (5 bases each). Looked up from germline, CDR1 is SGHDT and CDR2 is YYEEEE. V was pared by 4 bases and J by 8 bases, with 17 bases between. The CDR3 is made up of 14 amino acids. The CDR3 loop reads CASSVRRLRGTQYF. The CDR3 DNA sequence: TGTGCCAGCAGCGTACGGCGGTTGAGGGGTACGCAGTATTTT.

This clonotype was detected many times. The chain recombines TRBV7-2 with TRBJ2-3, with 9 nucleotides matching TRBD2. There are 16 residues in the CDR3. From germline, CDR1 is SGHTA and CDR2 FQGNSA. Trimming took 5 bases from V and 5 from J; bases not matched to a gene: 11. This chain's CDR3 is CASSPTAGGPVDTQYF. The CDR3 DNA reads as TGTGCCAGCAGCCCCACGGCGGGGGGGCCGGTAGATACGCAGTATTTT.

This chain joins TRBV12-3 or TRBV12-4 and TRBJ1-6; no clear D gene. The CDR3 spans 12 residues. V lost 3 bases and J 10 bases, leaving 7 bases between the germline ends. CDR3 DNA: TGTGCCAGCAGTTTTTTAGGATCACCCCTCCACTTT. This gives the protein CASSFLGSPLHF.

This chain links TRBV7-2 with TRBJ1-2; possible D gene TRBD1, 5 bases. The CDR3 has 15 amino acids. The germline gives CDR1 SGHTA, CDR2 FQGNSA. V was trimmed by 5 bases and J by 4 bases, leaving 17 bases between them. For the CDR3, the DNA is TGTGCCAGCAGCGCTAAGGGTTCCGGGGGCTATGGCTACACCTTC. Translation gives CASSAKGSGGYGYTF. Variable domain in full (rest from reference TRBV7-2 and TRBJ1-2): GAGVSQSPSNKVTEKGKDVELRCDPISGHTALYWYRQSLGQGLEFLIYFQGNSAPDKSGLPSDRFSAERTGGSVSTLTIQRTQQEDSAVYLCASSAKGSGGYGYTFGSGTRLTVV.

In this sample, this clonotype turned up a few times. This sequence joins TRBV9 and TRBJ2-7, with 7 bases fitting TRBD1. The CDR3 runs to 14 residues. With V trimmed by 0 bases and J by 4 bases, 4 bases remained unmatched. CDR1 and CDR2 from the germline V gene are SGDLS and YYNGEE. CDR3 DNA: TGTGCCAGCAGCGTAGGGGGGACAGTTTACGAGCAGTACTTC. It encodes CASSVGGTVYEQYF.

The chain uses TRBV11-2 and TRBJ2-5; D is unclear. V lost 5 bases and J 10 bases, leaving 17 bases between the germline ends. Per the germline V gene, CDR1 is SGHAT and CDR2 is FQNNGV. The CDR3 consists of 13 residues. The CDR3 region is CASSPTAGVDQYF. In DNA, the CDR3 is TGTGCCAGCAGCCCGACGGCTGGGGTTGACCAGTACTTC. The variable domain in full, completed from reference TRBV11-2 and TRBJ2-5, reads EAGVAQSPRYKIIEKRQSVAFWCNPISGHATLYWYQQILGQGPKLLIQFQNNGVVDDSQLPKDRFSAERLKGVDSTLKIQPAKLEDSAVYLCASSPTAGVDQYFGPGTRLLVL.

This clonotype was seen many times. The rearrangement links TRBV7-2 to TRBJ2-3, with D unresolved. The CDR3 totals 15 residues. Germline V gene data show CDR1 as SGHTA and CDR2 as FQGNSA. With 2 bases removed from V and 0 bases from J, the gap between germline ends came to 9 bases. The CDR3: CASSLRIASTDTQYF. CDR3 nucleotide sequence: TGTGCCAGCAGCTTAAGAATAGCTAGCACAGATACGCAGTATTTT.

In its sample, this clonotype was seen many times. CDR3: CASSPGGRGHYEQYF. The CDR3 coding sequence is TGTGCCAGCAGCCCCGGGGGCAGGGGGCATTACGAGCAGTACTTC. The chain joins TRBV4-2 to TRBJ2-7; 8 bases fit TRBD1. Germline lookup yields CDR1 LGHNA and CDR2 YNFKEQ. With 4 bases clipped from V and 4 bases from J, the junction kept 9 bases outside the gene matches. This CDR3 has 15 amino acids.

This clonotype was detected only a few times. This rearrangement joins TRBV5-1 to TRBJ2-5, with 8 bases aligning to TRBD1. Germline loops: CDR1 SGHRS, CDR2 YFSETQ. The junction had 16 bases not matched to a gene; V was cut back by 4 bases and J by 2 bases. The CDR3 contains 18 residues. CDR3 protein: CASSRKPKGQGEQETQYF. The CDR3 coding sequence is TGCGCCAGCAGCCGGAAGCCGAAAGGACAGGGTGAACAAGAGACCCAGTACTTC. Full variable domain (rest looked up from reference TRBV5-1 and TRBJ2-5): KAGVTQTPRYLIKTRGQQVTLSCSPISGHRSVSWYQQTPGQGLQFLFEYFSETQRNKGNFPGRFSGRQFSNSRSEMNVSTLELGDSALYLCASSRKPKGQGEQETQYFGPGTRLLVL.

This clonotype came up a few times. This chain connects TRBV7-9 to TRBJ2-3; the match to TRBD2 covers 8 bases. The ends lost 4 bases at V and 2 bases at J; junction bases unmatched: 5. CDR1 SEHNR and CDR2 FQNEAQ come from the germline V gene (reference sequence). The CDR3 loop spans 15 amino acids. The CDR3 here is CASSWTLAATDTQYF. For the CDR3, the DNA is TGTGCCAGCAGCTGGACACTAGCGGCCACAGATACGCAGTATTTT.

The chain combines TRBV5-1 with TRBJ2-3, with 9 bases identical to TRBD1. This CDR3 contains 14 residues. The junction had 7 bases not matched to a gene; V was cut back by 7 bases and J by 4 bases. CDR1 is SGHRS and CDR2 is YFSETQ in the germline V gene. The CDR3, as DNA: TGCGCCAGCTCCCGGACAGGGGCGGCAGATACGCAGTATTTT. It is translated as CASSRTGAADTQYF.

As regards this clonotype: This CDR3 is missing its conserved last phenylalanine or tryptophan, likely due to a read error. Because the CDR3's place on the DNA is in doubt, the DNA is left out and the CDR3 is given as listed by TCRdb. The V call is TRBV24-1, the J call TRBJ2-3; the tabulated D call, TRBD2, remains unverified against the DNA. The CDR3 has 10 amino acids, counting both end residues. Germline assignment: CDR1 KGHDR and CDR2 SFDVKD. The CDR3 sequence: CATSDLSRSE.

The chain combines TRBV4-1 with TRBJ1-2; no clear D. CDR1 and CDR2 (germline): MGHRA, YSYEKL. The CDR3 runs to 14 residues. V shed 0 bases and J shed 3 bases, with 8 bases lying between them. The CDR3 sequence: CASSQDPGDYGYTF. The CDR3 nucleotides read TGCGCCAGCAGCCAAGATCCCGGCGACTATGGCTACACCTTC.

This clonotype has at least ten counts. The genes are TRBV7-3 and TRBJ2-7, with 11 bases aligning to TRBD2. This CDR3 has 13 residues. The germline V gene has CDR1 SGHTA and CDR2 FQGTGA. After removal of 4 bases from V and 12 bases from J, the junction contained 8 bases not matched to a gene. The CDR3 loop reads CASSSGTSGQRYF. CDR3 in DNA: TGTGCCAGCAGCTCCGGGACTAGCGGCCAAAGGTACTTC.

The chain links TRBV4-2 to TRBJ2-7, with TRBD2 matching 8 bases. Trimming cost V 4 bases and J 4 bases; bases outside gene matches: 21. CDR3 length: 19 amino acids. Germline CDR1 reads LGHNA; CDR2 reads YNFKEQ. The CDR3 DNA is TGTGCCAGCAGCCGCCGGGTCTCGGGTGTCGGGACTAGTGGTTACGAGCAGTACTTC. This gives the protein CASSRRVSGVGTSGYEQYF.

Many counts were recorded for this clonotype. The genes are TRBV12-3 or TRBV12-4 and TRBJ2-3, with 8 bases matching TRBD2. The CDR3 spans 12 residues. The trim removed 6 bases at V and 14 bases at J, leaving 10 bases unmatched. CDR3 DNA: TGTGCCAGCAGCCTCAAGCGGGGGCGGGGGTATTTT. This gives the protein CASSLKRGRGYF.

The chain joins TRBV7-2 to TRBJ1-6, with D uncertain. CDR3 length equals 16 residues. Looked up from germline, CDR1 is SGHTA and CDR2 is FQGNSA. Trimming took off 1 base at V and 5 bases at J, with 12 bases between the two ends. Here the CDR3 reads CASSLVPGPNNSPLHF. The CDR3 DNA follows: TGTGCCAGCAGCTTAGTCCCCGGGCCTAATAATTCACCCCTCCACTTT. Combining the CDR3 with reference TRBV7-2 and TRBJ1-6 gives the whole variable domain GAGVSQSPSNKVTEKGKDVELRCDPISGHTALYWYRQSLGQGLEFLIYFQGNSAPDKSGLPSDRFSAERTGGSVSTLTIQRTQQEDSAVYLCASSLVPGPNNSPLHFGNGTRLTVT.

V is TRBV7-2 and J is TRBJ2-5, with 11 bases lining up with TRBD2. The V gene's germline CDR1 is SGHTA and CDR2 FQGNSA. The CDR3 extends over 18 amino acids. Trimming cost V 1 base and J 1 base; bases outside gene matches: 8. As DNA, the CDR3 is TGTGCCAGCAGCTTAGTGGTAGCGGGGGGGTCCATCCAAGAGACCCAGTACTTC. Translated, it gives CASSLVVAGGSIQETQYF.

The chain combines TRBV5-1 with TRBJ1-1; no clear D gene. Germline V gives CDR1 SGHRS, CDR2 YFSETQ. V lost 0 bases, J lost 5 bases, and 17 bases lay in between. CDR3 length equals 16 residues. CDR3 bases: TGCGCCAGCAGCTTGGGGCTCGTGGGGTATTCTACTGAAGCTTTCTTT. It encodes CASSLGLVGYSTEAFF. Full variable domain (rest looked up from reference TRBV5-1 and TRBJ1-1): KAGVTQTPRYLIKTRGQQVTLSCSPISGHRSVSWYQQTPGQGLQFLFEYFSETQRNKGNFPGRFSGRQFSNSRSEMNVSTLELGDSALYLCASSLGLVGYSTEAFFGQGTRLTVV.

The chain uses TRBV7-8 and TRBJ2-7; a weak D match, TRBD2 (6 bases). V dropped 4 bases and J dropped 3 bases, with 13 bases sitting between them. The CDR3 spans 14 residues. The germline gives CDR1 SGHVS, CDR2 FQNEAQ. CDR3 sequence (DNA): TGTGCCAGCAGCTCCCTCCGGGGGTTCTACGAGCAGTACGTC. It codes for CASSSLRGFYEQYV.

The chain links TRBV2 to TRBJ1-1; no reliable D call. The CDR3 spans 13 residues. Germline V gene lookup returns CDR1 SNHLY and CDR2 FYNNEI. V lost 5 bases, J lost 0 bases, and 7 bases lay in between. The CDR3 protein is CASSMQVNTEAFF. For the CDR3, the DNA is TGTGCCAGCAGTATGCAGGTGAACACTGAAGCTTTCTTT. The full variable domain, rest sourced from reference TRBV2 and TRBJ1-1, is EPEVTQTPSHQVTQMGQEVILRCVPISNHLYFYWYRQILGQKVEFLVSFYNNEISEKSEIFDDQFSVERPDGSNFTLKIRSTKLEDSAMYFCASSMQVNTEAFFGQGTRLTVV.

Only a few counts were recorded for this clonotype. The gene calls are TRBV7-2 and TRBJ2-1; 8 positions match TRBD2. The CDR3 extends over 18 amino acids. Per the germline V gene, CDR1 is SGHTA and CDR2 is FQGNSA. The V segment lost 1 base and the J segment 7 bases; nucleotides outside the gene matches: 15. CDR3 coding DNA: TGTGCCAGCAGCTTAGTGGTTGGTGGCGGGGGGCTAGGTAATGAGCAGTTCTTC. Translated, it gives CASSLVVGGGGLGNEQFF.

This clonotype appeared a few times. The V call is TRBV5-5, the J call TRBJ1-1; 8 bases are shared with TRBD1. The germline gives CDR1 SGHKS, CDR2 YYEKEE (reference sequence). The V gene end was trimmed by 2 bases and the J gene end by 1 base; junction bases not matched to a gene: 4. CDR3 length equals 15 residues. Here the CDR3 DNA reads TGTGCCAGCAGCTTCACAGGGGGTTGGAACACTGAAGCTTTCTTT. This encodes CASSFTGGWNTEAFF.